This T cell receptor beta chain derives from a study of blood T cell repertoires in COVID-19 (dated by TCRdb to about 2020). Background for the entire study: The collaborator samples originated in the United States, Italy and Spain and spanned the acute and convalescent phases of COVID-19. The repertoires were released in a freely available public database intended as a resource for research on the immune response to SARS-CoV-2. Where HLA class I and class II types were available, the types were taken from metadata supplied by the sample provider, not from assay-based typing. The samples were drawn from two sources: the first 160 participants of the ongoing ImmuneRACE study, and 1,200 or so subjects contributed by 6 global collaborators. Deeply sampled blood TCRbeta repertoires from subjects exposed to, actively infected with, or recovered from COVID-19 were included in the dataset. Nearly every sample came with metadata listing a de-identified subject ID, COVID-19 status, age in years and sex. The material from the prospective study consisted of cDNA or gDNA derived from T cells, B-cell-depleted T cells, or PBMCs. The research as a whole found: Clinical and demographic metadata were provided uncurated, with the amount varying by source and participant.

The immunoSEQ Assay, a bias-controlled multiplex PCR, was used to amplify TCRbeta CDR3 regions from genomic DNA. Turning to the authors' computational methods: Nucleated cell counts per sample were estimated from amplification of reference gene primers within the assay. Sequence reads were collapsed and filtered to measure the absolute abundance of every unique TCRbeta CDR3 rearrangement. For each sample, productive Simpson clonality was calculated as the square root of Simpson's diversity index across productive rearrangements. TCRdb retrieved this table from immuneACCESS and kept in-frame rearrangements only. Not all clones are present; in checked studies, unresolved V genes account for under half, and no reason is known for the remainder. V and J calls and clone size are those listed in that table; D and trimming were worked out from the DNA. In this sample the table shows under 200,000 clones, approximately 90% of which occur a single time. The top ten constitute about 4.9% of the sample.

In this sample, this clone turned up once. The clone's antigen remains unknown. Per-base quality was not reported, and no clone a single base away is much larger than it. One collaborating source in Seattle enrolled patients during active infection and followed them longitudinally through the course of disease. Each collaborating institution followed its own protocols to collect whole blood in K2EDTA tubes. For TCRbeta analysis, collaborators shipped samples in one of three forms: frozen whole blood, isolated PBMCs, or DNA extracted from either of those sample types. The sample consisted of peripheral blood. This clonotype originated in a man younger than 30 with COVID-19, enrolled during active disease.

The bases read TGTGCCAGCAGCCCCGGCCCGACAGGGGCCTACGAGCAGTACTTC. Its product reads: CASSPGPTGAYEQYF. This sequence uses TRBV5-5 and TRBJ2-7; TRBD1 fits 8 bases in the junction. V loses 4 bases at its end and J loses 2 bases; junction bases beyond the gene matches: 8. From its cysteine to its phenylalanine, the CDR3 spans 15 amino acids. Only the CDR3 region is kept as DNA, spanning 45 bases read in frame from base 1. As encoded in the germline V gene (reference sequence), CDR1 is SGHKS while CDR2 is YYEKEE.